The rows below give T cell receptor beta chains drawn from one sample of a study of cytomegalovirus exposure and HLA in healthy donors. Profiling relied on immunoSEQ multiplex PCR, and the TCRdb table lists in-frame clones only, not all of them. This table has 100,000 to 120,000 clones, roughly 13% appearing once. Sequencing was performed on PBMCs. The source of these receptors is a man in his forties or fifties in good health and CMV-seropositive. The CDR3 runs from the conserved cysteine through the conserved F or W. The order of the fields is V gene, CDR3 length, D gene, J gene, clone size, CDR3 DNA, CDR3 protein. A D gene is named only where the DNA matches it firmly. Clone size, where shown, is once, few, many, or a class for clones that have expanded.

TRBV12-5,18,TRBD1,TRBJ2-3,-,TGTGCTAGTGGTTTGACCCGCCAGACAGGGCCTAGCACAGATACGCAGTATTTT,CASGLTRQTGPSTDTQYF
TRBV6-5,15,TRBD1,TRBJ1-2,few,TGTGCCAGCAGTTACTCGGGACAGGGGAACTATGGCTACACCTTC,CASSYSGQGNYGYTF
TRBV13,15,TRBD1,TRBJ1-4,few,TGTGCCAGCAGCGGGACTGGACAGGGGCATGAAAAACTGTTTTTT,CASSGTGQGHEKLFF
TRBV18,15,TRBD1,TRBJ2-3,-,TGTGCCAGCTCACCTGAGGACAGGGTATGGAATACGCAGTATTTT,CASSPEDRVWNTQYF
TRBV11-2,12,-,TRBJ2-3,few,TGTGCCAGCAGTAAGACAACAGATACGCAGTATTTT,CASSKTTDTQYF
TRBV7-6,15,-,TRBJ2-1,-,TGTGCCAGCAGCCCCATAGCCTCACCCTATCCTGAGCGGTTCTTC,CASSPIASPYPERFF
TRBV5-1,15,TRBD2,TRBJ2-7,-,TGCGCCAGCAGCGTGGGACTAGCGGGAGGCTACGAGCAGTACTTC,CASSVGLAGGYEQYF
TRBV5-4,12,-,TRBJ2-7,-,TGTGCCAGCAGCGGCGGGCCTCGGGAGCAGTACTTC,CASSGGPREQYF
TRBV19,15,-,TRBJ2-2,few,TGTGCCAGTAGTATTTGGGGGGGCGAGGACGGGGAGCTGTTTTTT,CASSIWGGEDGELFF
TRBV27,13,TRBD1,TRBJ1-2,-,TGTGCCAGCAGTTCTAGGACAGGTTATGGCTACACCTTC,CASSSRTGYGYTF
TRBV2,15,TRBD2,TRBJ2-1,few,TGTGCCAGCAGGACACTAGCGGGAGTTTCCAATGAGCAGTTCTTC,CASRTLAGVSNEQFF
TRBV28,14,TRBD1,TRBJ1-5,-,TGTGCCAGCATCGGCAGGGGGGTCAATCAGCCCCAGCATTTT,CASIGRGVNQPQHF
TRBV5-4,15,TRBD2,TRBJ2-1,-,TGTGCCAGCAGCTGGACTAGCGGGAGGGGGCATGAGCAGTTCTTC,CASSWTSGRGHEQFF
TRBV4-3,14,-,TRBJ2-1,few,TGCGCCCGGGGAGCGGTTAGCTCCTACAATGAGCAGTTCTTC,CARGAVSSYNEQFF
TRBV7-3,16,TRBD2,TRBJ2-5,-,TGTGCCAGCAGCCCCGGGAGGCGGTCGACTGGAGAGACCCAGTACTTC,CASSPGRRSTGETQYF
TRBV5-1,15,TRBD1,TRBJ2-7,few,TGCGCCAGCAGCCCCAAGACAGGGGGCGGCTACGAGCAGTACTTC,CASSPKTGGGYEQYF
TRBV27,14,-,TRBJ2-3,-,TGTGCCAGCGGGGCCGGACTATTCACAGATACGCAGTATTTT,CASGAGLFTDTQYF
TRBV18,13,-,TRBJ1-2,-,TGTGCCAGCTCACCACTGGACACCTATGGCTACACCTTC,CASSPLDTYGYTF
TRBV10-2,15,-,TRBJ2-7,-,TGCGCCAGCAATATCGGTGGGGGGACCGCCTACGAGCAGTACTTC,CASNIGGGTAYEQYF
TRBV30,16,TRBD1,TRBJ1-5,few,TGTGCCTGGAGTGTACACGGGACAGCCTTCAATCAGCCCCAGCATTTT,CAWSVHGTAFNQPQHF
TRBV15,14,-,TRBJ1-1,-,TGTGCCACCAGTTACGGGCAGGGGAACACTGAAGCTTTCTTT,CATSYGQGNTEAFF
TRBV19,13,TRBD2,TRBJ2-1,few,TGTGCCAGCAAGCGGGAGGGCTACAATGAGCAGTTCTTC,CASKREGYNEQFF
TRBV9,14,-,TRBJ2-3,few,TGTGCCAGCAGCGTAGAGCGGTTGGGGGATACGCAGTATTTT,CASSVERLGDTQYF
TRBV19,15,TRBD2,TRBJ2-1,-,TGTGCCAGTACTGATAGCGGGAGCTCCTACAATGAGCAGTTCTTC,CASTDSGSSYNEQFF
TRBV7-2,14,-,TRBJ2-7,-,TGTGCCAGCAGCCCAGGGGCGGATCCCTACGAGCAGTACTTC,CASSPGADPYEQYF
TRBV30,16,TRBD1,TRBJ1-5,-,TGTGCCTGGAGTGTACCCATGACAGGGGCGAGTCAGCCCCAGCATTTT,CAWSVPMTGASQPQHF
TRBV5-1,14,-,TRBJ2-1,-,TGCGCCAGCAGCTTTGGACTGGGGGGAAATGAGCAGTTCTTC,CASSFGLGGNEQFF
TRBV19,15,-,TRBJ1-3,few,TGTGCCAGTAGTATATCCCGGGACATTGGAAACACCATATATTTT,CASSISRDIGNTIYF
TRBV10-3,18,TRBD1,TRBJ2-7,few,TGTGCCATCAGCAGAGACCAGGACAGGGGGCGGGAGTACTACGAGCAGTACTTC,CAISRDQDRGREYYEQYF
TRBV5-4,14,TRBD2,TRBJ2-7,-,TGTGCCAGCAGCTTTTGGCTAGCGGGGGGAGAGCAGTACTTC,CASSFWLAGGEQYF
TRBV6-4,12,TRBD1,TRBJ1-2,-,TGTGCCAGCAGTCCCGGGACAGTCGGCTACACCTTC,CASSPGTVGYTF
TRBV5-6,16,TRBD1,TRBJ2-7,few,TGTGCCAGCAGCGGGACAGGGGACCCAAGCTCCTACGAGCAGTACTTC,CASSGTGDPSSYEQYF
TRBV27,14,TRBD1,TRBJ1-1,few,TGTGCCAGCAGTATCCGGGACAGAAACACTGAAGCTTTCTTT,CASSIRDRNTEAFF
TRBV11-2,14,-,TRBJ2-5,few,TGTGCCAGCAGCTTACAGGGCCGGCAAGAGACCCAGTACTTC,CASSLQGRQETQYF
TRBV28,17,TRBD1,TRBJ1-1,few,TGTGCCAGCAGTTTCCTCGGACAGGGGGCGGGTAACACTGAAGCTTTCTTT,CASSFLGQGAGNTEAFF
TRBV5-4,14,TRBD1,TRBJ2-7,-,TGTGCCAGCCACTCGGACAGGACGTTCTACGAGCAGTACTTC,CASHSDRTFYEQYF
TRBV5-1,15,-,TRBJ2-3,few,TGCGCCAGCAGCTTGACTGGACAGAAAACAGATACGCAGTATTTT,CASSLTGQKTDTQYF
TRBV9,16,TRBD2,TRBJ2-3,few,TGTGCCAGCAGCCCAATGGCGGGAGGGCCCGGAGATACGCAGTATTTT,CASSPMAGGPGDTQYF
TRBV6-4,14,-,TRBJ2-2,-,TGTGCCAGCAGTGATAACTTGAACACCGGGGAGCTGTTTTTT,CASSDNLNTGELFF
TRBV19,13,TRBD2,TRBJ2-7,-,TGTGCCAGTAGTGCGGGACTAACCTACGAGCAGTACTTC,CASSAGLTYEQYF